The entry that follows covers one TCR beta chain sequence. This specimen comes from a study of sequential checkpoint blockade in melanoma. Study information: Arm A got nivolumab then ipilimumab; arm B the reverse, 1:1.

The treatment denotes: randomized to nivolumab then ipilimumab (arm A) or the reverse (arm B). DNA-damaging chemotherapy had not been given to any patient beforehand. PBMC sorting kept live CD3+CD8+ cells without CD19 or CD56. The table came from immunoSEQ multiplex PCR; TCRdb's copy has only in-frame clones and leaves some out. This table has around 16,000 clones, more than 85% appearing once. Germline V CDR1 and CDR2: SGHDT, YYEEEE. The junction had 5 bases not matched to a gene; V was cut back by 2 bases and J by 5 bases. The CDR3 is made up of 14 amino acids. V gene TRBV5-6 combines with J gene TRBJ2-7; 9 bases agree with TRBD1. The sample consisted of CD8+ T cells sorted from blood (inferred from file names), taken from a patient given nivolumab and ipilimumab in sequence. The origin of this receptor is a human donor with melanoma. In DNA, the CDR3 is TGTGCCAGCAGCTTCCCGGGACAGGGTGACGAGCAGTACTTC. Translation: CASSFPGQGDEQYF.